The T cell receptor beta chain under discussion was sequenced for a study of blood T cell repertoires in COVID-19. Study details: There were acute and convalescent COVID-19 samples, and they came from the United States, Italy and Spain. PBMCs, B-cell-depleted T cells, or T cells were the source of the cDNA or gDNA that made up the material.

Methods used by the authors: Cell counts per sample came from amplifying reference gene primers. Measured with immunoSEQ multiplex PCR; TCRdb has only the in-frame clones, and not every one. That table is the source of V, J and clone size, and D and trimming were worked out from the DNA. Of tens of thousands of clones detected, just under 95% appear once; the ten largest clones hold approximately 0.88%. The Seattle site enrolled patients during active infection and followed them longitudinally. V lost 2 bases and J lost 10, with 9 bases in between. The V gene's germline CDR1 is ENHRY and CDR2 SYGVKD. The CDR3 contains 12 residues.

The chain is built from TRBV10-3 and TRBJ2-1; unclear D gene. This TCR derives from a woman in her seventies with COVID-19, enrolled during active disease. Material: peripheral blood. The CDR3 nucleotides read TGTGCCATCAGTGAGGAGCAATACGAGCAGTTCTTC. Its protein product is CAISEEQYEQFF.